This entry lists 27 T cell receptor beta chains sequenced from one sample in a study of neurological immune-mediated disorders. The time point denotes: technical triplicate 3. TCRdb analysed the 5' RACE reads with MiXCR anew, one entry per CDR3 protein. The sample lists around 47,000 distinct CDR3 sequences; about a fifth were seen once. The sequenced sample was PBMCs. Receptors were obtained from a man aged 55-75 years with HTLV-1-associated myelopathy (HAM/TSP).

At least ten counts were recorded for this clonotype. This chain uses TRBV20-1 with TRBJ1-5; D is ambiguous. Germline values: CDR1 DFQATT, CDR2 SNEGSKA (reference sequence). V was trimmed by 8 bases and J by 5 bases, leaving 13 bases between them. The CDR3 is made up of 12 amino acids. The CDR3 spells CSLRRLDQPQHF. The CDR3 coding sequence is TGCAGTCTACGCCGGCTTGATCAGCCCCAGCATTTT.

This clonotype was detected many times. The chain links TRBV5-1 to TRBJ2-2, with 7 nucleotides matching TRBD2. V was clipped by 7 bases and J by 0 bases; unmatched bases: 9. Per germline, CDR1 SGHRS and CDR2 YFSETQ. The CDR3 is 16 residues long. CDR3: CASGRIAGPNTGELFF. DNA for the CDR3: TGCGCCAGCGGTCGAATAGCGGGCCCGAACACCGGGGAGCTGTTTTTT.

There are many counts of this clonotype. This chain links TRBV2 with TRBJ2-1, with unresolved D. Looked up from germline, CDR1 is SNHLY and CDR2 is FYNNEI. Trimming cost V 1 base and J 0 bases, with 7 bases left between them. The length of the CDR3 is 15 residues. The CDR3 coding sequence is TGTGCCAGCAGTGAAGAAAGGAGCTCCTACAATGAGCAGTTCTTC. It specifies CASSEERSSYNEQFF.

This sequence joins TRBV5-1 and TRBJ2-5; 7 bases align to TRBD2. The germline V gene encodes CDR1 SGHRS and CDR2 YFSETQ. Germline trimming cut 4 bases from V and 0 bases from J; bases unmatched to any gene: 3. The CDR3 is 14 residues long. In nucleotides, the CDR3 is TGCGCCAGCAGCCCTAGCGGATACCAAGAGACCCAGTACTTC. It is translated as CASSPSGYQETQYF. Full variable domain (rest looked up from reference TRBV5-1 and TRBJ2-5): KAGVTQTPRYLIKTRGQQVTLSCSPISGHRSVSWYQQTPGQGLQFLFEYFSETQRNKGNFPGRFSGRQFSNSRSEMNVSTLELGDSALYLCASSPSGYQETQYFGPGTRLLVL.

Remarks on this clonotype: This could be a read error, since a much larger clone is one nucleotide away. This chain connects TRBV6-5 to TRBJ1-1; the D is unclear. Trimming took 6 bases from V and 6 from J, leaving 11 bases between them. This CDR3 comprises 12 residues. Germline V gene sequence: CDR1 MNHEY, CDR2 SVGAGI. This chain's CDR3 is CASSHSSAEAFF. The CDR3, as DNA: TGTGCCAGCAGCCATAGTTCCGCTGAAGCTTTCTTT.

In this sample, this clonotype turned up many times. This chain connects TRBV6-2 or TRBV6-3 to TRBJ1-2; 11 bases line up with TRBD1. The germline CDR1 and CDR2 sequences are MNHEY and SVGEGT. The V and J ends lost 6 bases and 6 bases, in that order; junction bases with no gene match: 3. There are 13 residues in the CDR3. This chain's CDR3 is CASRDRGLDGYTF. CDR3 bases: TGTGCCAGCAGGGACAGGGGGCTGGATGGCTACACCTTC.

This clonotype was seen just once. This chain joins TRBV6-2 or TRBV6-3 and TRBJ2-1; D gene uncertain. The CDR3 runs 14 residues. V gave up 10 bases and J gave up 4 bases, with 17 bases separating them. Germline-derived CDR1 and CDR2 are MNHEY and SVGEGT. CDR3 in DNA: TGTGCCACCCTACCCTCCTCTATATACAATGAGCAGTTCTTC. This encodes CATLPSSIYNEQFF.

This clonotype was seen repeatedly, ten times or more. The V gene is TRBV5-1, the J gene TRBJ2-7, with 7 bases lining up with TRBD2. There are 14 residues in the CDR3. CDR1 is SGHRS and CDR2 is YFSETQ in the germline V gene. The J segment lost 5 bases and the V segment lost 4 bases, leaving 9 bases of the junction unmatched. This chain's CDR3 is CASSQGLVSDEQYF. The DNA of the CDR3 is TGCGCCAGCAGCCAAGGACTAGTCTCAGACGAGCAGTACTTC.

This chain connects TRBV18 to TRBJ2-3, with 7 bases that match TRBD2. The J segment lost 8 bases and the V segment lost 6 bases, leaving 11 bases of the junction unmatched. There are 14 residues in the CDR3. CDR1 and CDR2 from the germline V gene are KGHSH and LQKENI. Written as DNA, the CDR3 is TGTGCCAGCTCTCGACTGGCGGGGGTCGGTACGCAGTATTTT. This sequence encodes CASSRLAGVGTQYF.

The gene calls are TRBV10-3 and TRBJ1-6; a possible D gene is TRBD1 (5 bases). V lost 2 bases and J 9 bases, leaving 11 bases between the germline ends. This CDR3 contains 14 residues. Germline V gene lookup returns CDR1 ENHRY and CDR2 SYGVKD. Written as DNA, the CDR3 is TGTGCCATCAGTGAGGACCGGGACGGTTCACCCCTCCACTTT. Translating it yields CAISEDRDGSPLHF.

This clonotype was picked up many times. The chain carries TRBV5-5 and TRBJ1-1; the D is unclear. The CDR3 has 11 amino acids. Trimming left V 4 bases short and J 3 bases short, with 4 bases between. Germline V gene lookup returns CDR1 SGHKS and CDR2 YYEKEE (reference sequence). CDR3 sequence: CASSRDTEAFF. The CDR3 coding sequence is TGTGCCAGCAGCCGGGACACTGAAGCTTTCTTT.

This clonotype was counted ten times or more. The chain joins TRBV5-6 to TRBJ2-7; a possible D gene is TRBD1 (6 bases). The germline V gene has CDR1 SGHDT and CDR2 YYEEEE. CDR3 length: 15 residues. V was clipped by 2 bases and J by 1 base, with 13 bases between them. CDR3 in amino acids: CASSFKDSQSYEQYF. The CDR3 coding sequence is TGTGCCAGCAGCTTCAAGGACAGTCAATCCTACGAGCAGTACTTC.

This clonotype was observed at least ten times. The rearrangement uses TRBV5-6 and TRBJ1-5; D unclear. Per germline, CDR1 SGHDT and CDR2 YYEEEE. The CDR3 spans 16 residues. The V end lost 7 bases, the J end lost 3 bases, and 20 bases lay between the germline ends. The CDR3 DNA reads as TGTGCCAGCCACTCGTACGGCCGGGCGGACAATCAGCCCCAGCATTTT. Its protein is CASHSYGRADNQPQHF.

The V gene is TRBV4-1, the J gene TRBJ1-1; tentatively, D is TRBD1 (5 bases). Trimming took 2 bases from V and 5 from J, leaving 9 bases between them. The CDR3 covers 13 residues. Germline V gives CDR1 MGHRA, CDR2 YSYEKL. CDR3 amino acids: CASSQRGVTEAFF. CDR3 coding DNA: TGCGCCAGCAGCCAAAGGGGAGTAACTGAAGCTTTCTTT.

A few counts support this clonotype. V gene TRBV29-1 combines with J gene TRBJ2-5; TRBD1 matches at 7 bases. The CDR3 runs to 15 residues. Looked up from germline, CDR1 is SQVTM and CDR2 is ANQGSEA. V gave up 3 bases and J gave up 4 bases; unmatched junction bases: 11. Here the CDR3 reads CSVDSGRDRRETQYF. CDR3 nucleotides: TGCAGCGTTGATTCAGGCCGGGACAGAAGAGAGACCCAGTACTTC.

This clonotype came up many times. Germline and junction disagree at one end, which may indicate a read error. The chain carries TRBV7-7 and TRBJ2-2; 7 nucleotides line up with TRBD2. Germline CDR1 SSHAT, CDR2 FNYEAQ (reference sequence). The CDR3 totals 16 residues. The CDR3 sequence: CASSSGGGGSAGELFF. CDR3 bases: TGTGCTAGCAGCTCCGGCGGGGGTGGTAGCGCCGGGGAGCTGTTTTTT.

V and J are TRBV5-1 and TRBJ2-7; 12 bases are shared with TRBD2. CDR1 is SGHRS, CDR2 YFSETQ, per germline. V shed 0 bases, J shed 4 bases, and the junction held 5 bases outside the gene matches. CDR3 length equals 16 residues. CDR3 region: CASSLVPTSGGYEQYF. DNA for the CDR3: TGCGCCAGCAGCTTGGTCCCGACTAGCGGGGGATACGAGCAGTACTTC.

This chain's CDR3 is CASSFHPERGEAFF. DNA of the CDR3: TGTGCCAGCAGTTTCCACCCGGAACGGGGTGAAGCTTTCTTT. The chain is built from TRBV6-6 and TRBJ1-1; D ambiguous. The ends were cut back, 4 bases at V and 7 bases at J, with 16 bases in the middle. This CDR3 is built from 14 residues. Germline values: CDR1 MNHNY, CDR2 SVGAGI (reference sequence).

At least ten counts were recorded for this clonotype. The chain carries TRBV15 and TRBJ1-5, with 7 bases fitting TRBD1. This CDR3 has 15 residues. Germline CDR1 reads LNHNV; CDR2 reads YYDKDF (reference sequence). J gave up 1 base and V 3 bases, and 3 bases lay outside the gene matches. The CDR3: CATSRAGQSNQPQHF. The CDR3 nucleotides read TGTGCCACCAGCAGGGCGGGACAGAGCAATCAGCCCCAGCATTTT.

The chain recombines TRBV25-1 with TRBJ2-3; no firm D call. Germline CDR1 reads MGHDK; CDR2 reads SYGVNS. The CDR3 is made up of 11 amino acids. Trimming took off 5 bases at V and 9 bases at J, with 9 bases between the two ends. The CDR3 nucleotides are TGTGCCAGCAGTTACGAAGGGACGCAGTATTTT. As protein: CASSYEGTQYF.

This clonotype was seen at least ten times. The chain uses TRBV20-1 and TRBJ2-5, with D perhaps matching TRBD1 or TRBD2 (6 bases each). Trimming took 3 bases from V and 11 from J, leaving 22 bases between them. CDR1 DFQATT and CDR2 SNEGSKA come from the germline V gene (reference sequence). The CDR3 spans 14 residues. The CDR3 DNA reads as TGCAGTGCTAGCTTCGGAGGAGGGGGAGGAAGGCAGTACTTC. It codes for CSASFGGGGGRQYF.

This clonotype was recorded many times. The chain employs TRBV29-1 and TRBJ1-5; tentatively, D is TRBD1 (5 bases). The length of the CDR3 is 13 residues. Germline V lookup: CDR1 SQVTM, CDR2 ANQGSEA. V was clipped by 6 bases and J by 4 bases, with 13 bases between them. The CDR3 sequence: CSVSQGSNQPQHF. The CDR3 DNA follows: TGCAGCGTCTCCCAGGGTTCTAATCAGCCCCAGCATTTT.

This clonotype was recorded at least ten times. The chain links TRBV7-8 to TRBJ1-1; D not certain. Trimming took 7 bases from V and 1 from J, leaving 10 bases between them. In germline, CDR1 is SGHVS, CDR2 FQNEAQ. This CDR3 is built from 13 residues. Here the CDR3 reads CASNFQANTEAFF. In DNA, the CDR3 is TGTGCCAGCAACTTTCAGGCGAACACTGAAGCTTTCTTT.

This clonotype was observed many times. This chain joins TRBV5-1 and TRBJ2-7, with 10 bases lining up with TRBD2. V lost 4 bases, J lost 5 bases, and 6 bases stayed unmatched. The CDR3 runs 14 residues. Germline V CDR1 and CDR2: SGHRS, YFSETQ. The CDR3 DNA reads TGCGCCAGCAGCCGAGCGGGAGGGCGAGACGAGCAGTACTTC. This encodes CASSRAGGRDEQYF.

This clonotype was picked up many times. J is TRBJ2-1 and V is TRBV5-1; D might be TRBD2 (6 bases). Deletions cut 0 bases from V and 4 bases from J, with 11 bases between. Germline-derived CDR1 and CDR2 are SGHRS and YFSETQ. This CDR3 contains 15 residues. CDR3 nucleotides: TGCGCCAGCAGCTTGGGGGCTAGCGCGTACAATGAGCAGTTCTTC. As protein: CASSLGASAYNEQFF.

The rearrangement uses TRBV5-6 and TRBJ1-1; no definite D call. With 4 bases removed from V and 4 bases from J, the gap between germline ends came to 11 bases. The germline V gene encodes CDR1 SGHDT and CDR2 YYEEEE. The CDR3 is 13 residues long. The CDR3: CASSPVEGTEAFF. The DNA of the CDR3 is TGTGCCAGCAGCCCGGTAGAGGGCACTGAAGCTTTCTTT.

This clonotype was recorded at least ten times. The chain combines TRBV20-1 with TRBJ1-5; TRBD1 matches 7 bases. The J segment lost 3 bases and the V segment lost 0 bases, leaving 2 bases of the junction unmatched. The CDR3 spans 14 residues. The V gene's germline CDR1 is DFQATT and CDR2 SNEGSKA (reference sequence). The CDR3 DNA follows: TGCAGTGCTAGAGACAGGGGGTTCAATCAGCCCCAGCATTTT. This gives the protein CSARDRGFNQPQHF.